The 12 T cell receptor beta chains presented below share a single source sample, sequenced in a study of blood T cell repertoires in COVID-19. Produced via immunoSEQ multiplex PCR; TCRdb's table is partial and in-frame only. The top ten clones hold approximately 11% of a sample with roughly 5,000 clones, around 84% of them seen once. The source material was peripheral blood. These receptors all stem from a human donor in a cohort sampled during active COVID-19.

The V call is TRBV29-1, the J call TRBJ1-2; TRBD1 matches 7 bases. The CDR3 is 12 residues long. Germline V gene sequence: CDR1 SQVTM, CDR2 ANQGSEA. V gave up 4 bases and J gave up 8 bases; unmatched junction bases: 7. CDR3 amino acids: CSVAGTARGYTF. The CDR3 region has the DNA TGCAGCGTTGCGGGGACAGCGAGGGGCTACACCTTC.

The chain couples TRBV2 to TRBJ1-2, with 8 bases that match TRBD1. Germline V gene data show CDR1 as SNHLY and CDR2 as FYNNEI. The trim removed 0 bases at V and 4 bases at J, leaving 7 bases unmatched. The CDR3 length is 16 residues. The CDR3 protein is CASSEAVRGRVYGYTF. CDR3 nucleotide sequence: TGTGCCAGCAGTGAAGCGGTCAGGGGGCGCGTCTATGGCTACACCTTC.

This sequence joins TRBV6-2 or TRBV6-3 and TRBJ1-5; D not resolved. The CDR3 covers 15 residues. Germline loops: CDR1 MNHEY, CDR2 SVGEGT. V shed 5 bases and J shed 0 bases, with 11 bases lying between them. In DNA form, the CDR3 reads TGTGCCAGCAGTATCGCAGGCGTTAGCAATCAGCCCCAGCATTTT. Translation gives CASSIAGVSNQPQHF.

The chain couples TRBV24-1 to TRBJ2-5, with 8 bases fitting TRBD1. In germline, CDR1 is KGHDR, CDR2 SFDVKD. This CDR3 contains 17 residues. V lost 2 bases, J lost 5 bases, and 12 bases stayed unmatched. The CDR3 protein is CATSDWGFQGAGETQYF. In DNA, the CDR3 is TGTGCCACCAGTGATTGGGGGTTTCAGGGGGCGGGGGAGACCCAGTACTTC.

This clone has only a few counts. The chain couples TRBV18 to TRBJ2-3; weak D call: TRBD2 (6 bases). The germline gives CDR1 KGHSH, CDR2 LQKENI. This CDR3 has 15 residues. With 3 bases removed from V and 3 bases from J, the gap between germline ends came to 13 bases. CDR3 bases: TGTGCCAGCTCACCGGAGGGGTGGGGTACAGATACGCAGTATTTT. It is translated as CASSPEGWGTDTQYF.

The chain has TRBV14 and TRBJ2-5; D gene unclear. Germline CDR1 is SGHDN and CDR2 is FVKESK. V shed 4 bases and J shed 7 bases, with 7 bases lying between them. The CDR3 totals 11 residues. The CDR3: CASSPGGTQYF. The CDR3 DNA reads as TGTGCCAGCAGCCCGGGTGGGACCCAGTACTTC.

The chain links TRBV15 to TRBJ2-2; 9 bases fit TRBD2. The CDR3 consists of 17 residues. The V gene end was trimmed by 0 bases and the J gene end by 4 bases; junction bases not matched to a gene: 6. Germline V CDR1 and CDR2: LNHNV, YYDKDF (reference sequence). The DNA of the CDR3 is TGTGCCACCAGCAGAGAAGCTAGCGGGAAGGGCACCGGGGAGCTGTTTTTT. It yields the protein CATSREASGKGTGELFF.

The gene calls are TRBV6-2 or TRBV6-3 and TRBJ2-3, with D possibly being TRBD2 (6 bases). The CDR3 has 16 amino acids. The V end was cut by 2 bases, the J end by 4 bases, with 16 bases between. CDR1 is MNHEY and CDR2 is SVGEGT in the germline V gene. CDR3 amino acids: CASSYGRGNPPDTQYF. The CDR3 coding sequence is TGTGCCAGCAGTTACGGTCGCGGGAACCCGCCAGATACGCAGTATTTT.

The chain carries TRBV10-3 and TRBJ1-4; D gene unclear. The ends were cut back, 10 bases at V and 1 base at J, with 19 bases in the middle. CDR1 and CDR2 (germline): ENHRY, SYGVKD. This CDR3 contains 16 residues. The CDR3 spells CATKNPSGGTNEKLFF. CDR3 coding DNA: TGTGCCACCAAGAACCCGTCGGGTGGAACTAATGAAAAACTGTTTTTT.

V is TRBV19 and J is TRBJ2-1; 7 nucleotides align to TRBD1. Per the germline V gene, CDR1 is LNHDA and CDR2 is SQIVND (reference sequence). J gave up 5 bases and V 6 bases, and 4 bases lay outside the gene matches. The CDR3 runs to 13 residues. DNA of the CDR3: TGTGCCAGTAGCGGGACAGAGCACAATGAGCAGTTCTTC. Protein product: CASSGTEHNEQFF.

The rearrangement uses TRBV5-1 and TRBJ2-7; 7 nucleotides match TRBD1. Germline lookup yields CDR1 SGHRS and CDR2 YFSETQ. V gave up 0 bases and J gave up 3 bases; unmatched junction bases: 6. This CDR3 region has 15 residues. The CDR3 reads CASSLETGTVYEQYF. In DNA form, the CDR3 reads TGCGCCAGCAGCTTGGAAACCGGGACAGTCTACGAGCAGTACTTC.

V and J are TRBV5-1 and TRBJ2-7, with 10 positions matching TRBD1. Germline V gives CDR1 SGHRS, CDR2 YFSETQ. The ends lost 4 bases at V and 0 bases at J; junction bases unmatched: 10. The CDR3 is made up of 17 amino acids. The CDR3 nucleotides read TGCGCCAGCAGCCCATCAAGGGGACAGGGGAGCTCCTACGAGCAGTACTTC. Amino acids: CASSPSRGQGSSYEQYF.